Below, 13 T cell receptor beta chains from the same sample are listed, as sequenced in a study of tissue T cells after allogeneic stem cell transplantation. Method: immunoSEQ multiplex PCR; TCRdb's copy keeps in-frame clones and lacks some. The sample yields some 17,000 clones, roughly two thirds seen once. The sequencing input was spleen. These receptors all stem from a female BALB/c mouse in good health. The strain's MHC: H2-d.

To note about this clone: Germline and genes: mouse. Coverage ceases 1 residue before the CDR3 finishes, and the germline J gene fills in the end. The chain combines TRBV5 with TRBJ2-4, with 11 bases aligning to TRBD2. CDR1 and CDR2 from the germline V gene are LGHNA and YNLKQL (reference sequence). The CDR3 is 16 residues long. V shed 0 bases, J shed 5 bases, and the junction held 4 bases outside the gene matches. The CDR3 spells CASSQDPGLGANTLYF. The sequenced part of the CDR3 DNA is TGTGCCAGCAGCCAAGATCCGGGACTGGGGGCAAACACCTTGTAC.

This clone was detected a few times. Gene names are the mouse ones. The CDR3 goes on 1 residue after the read ends, and that part is filled in from the germline J gene. The chain has TRBV5 and TRBJ2-4; 8 bases fit TRBD1. Germline CDR1 LGHNA, CDR2 YNLKQL (reference sequence). This CDR3 has 15 amino acids. The ends lost 0 bases at V and 7 bases at J; junction bases unmatched: 6. The covered CDR3 bases are TGTGCCAGCAGCCAAGACGGACAGGGAGAGGACACCTTGTAC. Its protein is CASSQDGQGEDTLY. The entire CDR3 reads CASSQDGQGEDTLYF.

A note on this clone: Germline and genes here are mouse. The read comes to an end 1 residue before the CDR3 does, leaving the germline J gene to fill in the end. This chain links TRBV13-2 with TRBJ1-2; the D is unclear. The CDR3 has 13 residues. The germline V and J ends were trimmed by 2 bases and 0 bases, with 5 bases remaining between them. Germline-derived CDR1 and CDR2 are NNHNN and SYGAGS (reference sequence). The sequenced CDR3 bases are TGTGCCAGCGGTGAACACCCAAACTCCGACTACACC. Its translation: CASGEHPNSDYT. The CDR3 in its entirety is CASGEHPNSDYTF.

Details on this clone: Gene names are mouse gene names. The read comes to an end 1 residue before the CDR3 does, leaving the germline J gene to fill in the end. The chain joins TRBV3 to TRBJ1-1; D is unresolved. This CDR3 is built from 15 residues. Germline CDR1 and CDR2: SNHLY and FYNGKV (reference sequence). V lost 3 bases and J lost 1, with 12 bases in between. CDR3 protein: CASSLGQLLNTEVFF. CDR3 DNA (partial): TGTGCCAGCAGCTTGGGTCAGCTACTAAACACAGAAGTCTTC.

Comments on this clone: Mouse gene names apply. The CDR3 goes on 1 residue after the read ends, and that part is filled in from the germline J gene. The chain links TRBV31 to TRBJ2-3, with 14 bases that match TRBD2. The CDR3 is made up of 15 amino acids. After removal of 3 bases from V and 3 bases from J, the junction contained 2 bases not matched to a gene. Germline values: CDR1 GKSSPN, CDR2 SITVG. The sequenced part of the CDR3 DNA is TGTGCCTGGAGCCGGGACTGGGGGGGCGCAGAAACGCTGTAT. It specifies CAWSRDWGGAETLY. The whole CDR3 reads CAWSRDWGGAETLYF.

This clone was seen a few times. The gene names here belong to mouse. Coverage ceases 1 residue before the CDR3 finishes, and the germline J gene fills in the end. V gene TRBV1 combines with J gene TRBJ2-7; D is unclear. The CDR3 totals 12 residues. Trimming removed 4 bases from V and 3 bases from J, with 7 bases in between. Germline-derived CDR1 and CDR2 are NSQYPW and LRSPGD (reference sequence). CDR3 DNA, as far as it was read: TGCACCTGCAGTGGACACTTCTATGAACAGTAC. Translating gives CTCSGHFYEQY. The entire CDR3 reads CTCSGHFYEQYF.

In the case of this clone: The gene symbols are mouse symbols. The read is 1 residue too short to cover the CDR3 end, so that end is filled in from the germline J gene. This chain links TRBV14 with TRBJ1-3, with D perhaps TRBD1 (6 bases). Germline values: CDR1 SGHDT, CDR2 FRDEAV. V dropped 2 bases and J dropped 0 bases, with 6 bases sitting between them. This CDR3 is 14 amino acids long. The part of the CDR3 DNA that was read is TGTGCCAGCAGTTTAGGGGGTTCTGGAAATACGCTCTAT. It is translated as CASSLGGSGNTLY. The full CDR3 protein is CASSLGGSGNTLYF.

On this clone itself: Mouse gene names apply. The sequenced fragment ends 1 residue before the CDR3 boundary, so the rest is inferred from the germline J gene. V and J are TRBV24 and TRBJ2-2; possibly TRBD1 or TRBD2 for D (6 bases each). Germline CDR1 is KGHTA and CDR2 is FRNEEI. V was pared by 2 bases and J by 4 bases, with 11 bases between. The CDR3 sequence is 15 residues long. The DNA read from the CDR3 is TGTGCCAGCAGTCTGCCCGGGGGCTTCACCGGGCAGCTCTAC. As protein: CASSLPGGFTGQLY. From start to end, the CDR3 is CASSLPGGFTGQLYF.

A word on this clone: The germline and genes are mouse ones. The missing CDR3 end, 1 residue past where the read stops, is filled in from the germline J gene. The V gene is TRBV29, the J gene TRBJ2-5, with TRBD1 identical over 7 bases. V lost 6 bases to trimming and J lost 6 bases; unmatched junction nucleotides: 6. Germline V gene data show CDR1 as MSHET and CDR2 as SYDVDS. This CDR3 spans 13 amino acids. The CDR3 loop is CASRTDRADTQYF. The sequenced CDR3 bases are TGTGCTAGCAGGACAGACAGGGCTGACACCCAGTAC.

A note on this clone: Germline and genes here are mouse. Coverage ceases 1 residue before the CDR3 finishes, and the germline J gene fills in the end. V and J are TRBV20 and TRBJ2-4; TRBD2 matches 8 bases. Looked up from germline, CDR1 is GFQATS and CDR2 is STVNSAI. The CDR3 is 12 amino acids. The V gene end was trimmed by 3 bases and the J gene end by 6 bases; junction bases not matched to a gene: 2. The CDR3 here is CGARLGVNTLYF. CDR3 DNA, as far as it was read: TGTGGTGCTAGACTGGGGGTTAACACCTTGTAC.

With regard to this clone: Compared with germline, one end of the junction differs, possibly owing to a read error. Gene names and germline refer to mouse. The read ends 1 residue before the CDR3 terminus; that terminus is restored from the germline J gene. This sample also contains other DNA sequences that code for the same CDR3. The V call is TRBV17, the J call TRBJ2-7, with 12 bases identical to TRBD1. Per germline, CDR1 MNHDT and CDR2 YYDKIL. This CDR3 has 14 amino acids. Here the CDR3 reads CASSPGTGGGEQYF. CDR3 DNA, as far as it was read: TGTGCCAGCAGCCCCGGGACAGGGGGCGGTGAACAGTAC.

Of note for this clone: Germline and genes: mouse. The read ends 1 residue shy of where the CDR3 ends; the end is completed using the germline J gene. The chain links TRBV5 to TRBJ2-3, with 11 bases aligning to TRBD2. CDR3 length equals 21 residues. V gave up 0 bases and J gave up 0 bases; unmatched junction bases: 14. Germline V gives CDR1 LGHNA, CDR2 YNLKQL (reference sequence). Incomplete CDR3 DNA: TGTGCCAGCAGCCAAGATGTCCCCTACTGGGGGGGCGCTAGAAGTGCAGAAACGCTGTAT. It yields the protein CASSQDVPYWGGARSAETLY. From start to end, the CDR3 is CASSQDVPYWGGARSAETLYF.

About this clone itself: Mouse germline and gene names are used. Sequencing ends 1 residue short of the CDR3 end; the germline J gene provides the rest. The chain couples TRBV20 to TRBJ1-1; 12 nucleotides match TRBD1. The CDR3 runs 14 residues. Germline V lookup: CDR1 GFQATS, CDR2 STVNSAI. The junction had 6 bases not matched to a gene; V was cut back by 4 bases and J by 6 bases. The CDR3 spells CGATPGQGAPEVFF. Partial CDR3 DNA: TGTGGTGCTACTCCGGGACAGGGGGCCCCAGAAGTCTTC.